The 28 T cell receptor beta chains presented below share a single source sample, sequenced in a study of cytomegalovirus exposure and HLA in healthy donors. PCR used 60 Vbeta primers and 13 Jbeta primers. TCRdb's table, derived via immunoSEQ multiplex PCR, lists solely in-frame clones and lacks some. Of over 150,000 clones listed, about 80% are singletons. The sequencing sample was made of PBMCs. The source of these receptors is a young man in good health and CMV-seropositive.

This clone was seen more than once but under ten times. The chain is built from TRBV5-1 and TRBJ2-7; TRBD1 aligns across 7 bases. Germline V gene data show CDR1 as SGHRS and CDR2 as YFSETQ. V shed 10 bases and J 3 bases; nucleotides not matched to a gene: 7. The CDR3 loop spans 12 amino acids. This chain's CDR3 is CARRTGLYEQYF. The CDR3 DNA sequence: TGCGCCCGAAGGACAGGTCTCTACGAGCAGTACTTC.

This rearrangement joins TRBV27 to TRBJ2-7, with unresolved D. Germline loops: CDR1 MNHEY, CDR2 SMNVEV (reference sequence). The CDR3 extends over 15 amino acids. V gave up 0 bases and J gave up 2 bases, with 11 bases separating them. In DNA form, the CDR3 reads TGTGCCAGCAGTTTATCGAGAAGTAGCACCTACGAGCAGTACTTC. It is translated as CASSLSRSSTYEQYF.

The chain uses TRBV27 and TRBJ1-1; 10 bases map to TRBD1. Losses at the gene ends were 8 bases for V and 3 bases for J; bases not matched to a gene: 15. From germline, CDR1 is MNHEY and CDR2 SMNVEV (reference sequence). The CDR3 totals 17 residues. As DNA, the CDR3 is TGTGCCAGCCTAGTTTCGGGGACAGGGGTGGCGGACACTGAAGCTTTCTTT. Its protein product is CASLVSGTGVADTEAFF.

This rearrangement joins TRBV5-4 to TRBJ2-3; TRBD1 is a possible D gene (6 bases). CDR3 length equals 17 residues. V lost 3 bases and J 0 bases, leaving 17 bases between the germline ends. Looked up from germline, CDR1 is SGHNT and CDR2 is YYREEE (reference sequence). The CDR3 DNA sequence: TGTGCCAGCAGCTCCCGGGACACACCTACTAGCACAGATACGCAGTATTTT. It codes for CASSSRDTPTSTDTQYF. The complete variable domain, with remaining parts taken from reference TRBV5-4 and TRBJ2-3, reads ETGVTQSPTHLIKTRGQQVTLRCSSQSGHNTVSWYQQALGQGPQFIFQYYREEENGRGNFPPRFSGLQFPNYSSELNVNALELDDSALYLCASSSRDTPTSTDTQYFGPGTRLTVL.

This chain joins TRBV27 and TRBJ2-5; D unclear. The CDR3 runs to 13 residues. Trimming removed 3 bases at V and 4 bases at J, with 9 bases between. From germline, CDR1 is MNHEY and CDR2 SMNVEV (reference sequence). In DNA form, the CDR3 reads TGTGCCAGCAGTTTTGGGTCTAGAGAGACCCAGTACTTC. Its translation is CASSFGSRETQYF.

V gene TRBV7-9 combines with J gene TRBJ2-5; possibly TRBD2 for D (5 bases). V was cut by 3 bases and J by 1 base, with 6 bases left in between. The germline V gene encodes CDR1 SEHNR and CDR2 FQNEAQ (reference sequence). The CDR3 extends over 13 amino acids. The CDR3 spells CASSFRGQETQYF. In DNA form, the CDR3 reads TGTGCCAGCAGCTTTCGGGGCCAAGAGACCCAGTACTTC.

This chain links TRBV28 with TRBJ2-7; 12 bases fit TRBD2. V lost 4 bases, J lost 4 bases, and 11 bases stayed unmatched. CDR1 is MDHEN, CDR2 SYDVKM, per germline. The CDR3 is made up of 17 amino acids. Here the CDR3 reads CASSSRLAGDGAYEQYF. The CDR3 nucleotides read TGTGCCAGCAGTTCCCGACTAGCGGGAGATGGAGCATACGAGCAGTACTTC.

The V call is TRBV6-5, the J call TRBJ2-7; D unresolved. The V gene's germline CDR1 is MNHEY and CDR2 SVGAGI. The ends were cut back, 5 bases at V and 0 bases at J, with 14 bases in the middle. The CDR3 totals 15 residues. DNA of the CDR3: TGTGCCAGCAGTATCGAGGCCCTAAGCTCCTACGAGCAGTACTTC. Its translation: CASSIEALSSYEQYF.

This clone was recorded only once. At one of its ends the junction is not consistent with the germline gene, which may arise from a read error. This rearrangement joins TRBV4-2 to TRBJ2-2; tentatively, D is TRBD2 (5 bases). CDR3 length: 18 amino acids. Looked up from germline, CDR1 is LGHNA and CDR2 is YNFKEQ. The CDR3 reads CASSHPRVGAANTGKLFF. CDR3 nucleotide sequence: TGTGCCAGCAGCCACCCGAGGGTAGGAGCTGCGAACACCGGGAAGCTGTTTTTT.

This clone was seen only a few times. The gene calls are TRBV30 and TRBJ2-7, with a possible D match to TRBD2 (6 bases). The CDR3 consists of 15 residues. The germline CDR1 and CDR2 sequences are GTSNPN and SVGIG (reference sequence). The V and J ends lost 4 bases and 2 bases respectively, with 18 bases between them. The CDR3 sequence: CAWNKGRRDTYEQYF. In DNA form, the CDR3 reads TGTGCCTGGAATAAAGGACGGCGGGATACCTACGAGCAGTACTTC.

V and J are TRBV19 and TRBJ1-2; TRBD1 might be the D (6 bases). V shed 4 bases and J shed 4 bases, with 16 bases lying between them. CDR1 LNHDA and CDR2 SQIVND come from the germline V gene (reference sequence). CDR3 size: 15 residues. The CDR3, as DNA: TGTGCCAGTAGTAGCGGGGGGGCGACCCTCTATGGCTACACCTTC. Translation gives CASSSGGATLYGYTF.

The gene calls are TRBV4-3 and TRBJ1-4; 8 bases agree with TRBD1. The CDR3 runs to 15 residues. J was trimmed by 7 bases and V by 2 bases; bases with no gene match: 6. CDR1 and CDR2 (germline): LGHNA, YSLEER. Written as DNA, the CDR3 is TGCGCCAGCAGCCAAACCGGGACAGGTTTTGAAAAACTGTTTTTT. Protein sequence: CASSQTGTGFEKLFF.

This chain connects TRBV19 to TRBJ1-5; tentatively, D is TRBD1 (6 bases). This CDR3 comprises 16 residues. Germline assignment: CDR1 LNHDA and CDR2 SQIVND (reference sequence). V lost 2 bases and J lost 3, with 14 bases in between. DNA for the CDR3: TGTGCCAGTAGTATACGAGAGGGGGGGATCAATCAGCCCCAGCATTTT. Translation gives CASSIREGGINQPQHF.

The V gene is TRBV6-5, the J gene TRBJ1-5, with 9 positions matching TRBD1. The junction had 9 bases not matched to a gene; V was cut back by 6 bases and J by 6 bases. The V gene's germline CDR1 is MNHEY and CDR2 SVGAGI. This CDR3 spans 15 amino acids. The CDR3 DNA reads as TGTGCCAGCAGGACTTTGACAGGGGGGGGTCAGCCCCAGCATTTT. Protein product: CASRTLTGGGQPQHF.

CDR3 protein: CASSWQVNQPQHF. The CDR3 nucleotides read TGTGCCAGCAGTTGGCAAGTCAATCAGCCCCAGCATTTT. J is TRBJ1-5 and V is TRBV6-5; D remains ambiguous. This CDR3 contains 13 residues. The V end lost 4 bases, the J end lost 3 bases, and 7 bases lay between the germline ends. Germline CDR1 and CDR2: MNHEY and SVGAGI.

The J gene is TRBJ1-1, the V gene TRBV18; no clear D. Germline CDR1 is KGHSH and CDR2 is LQKENI. Trimming took 2 bases from V and 0 from J, leaving 10 bases between them. The CDR3 is made up of 15 amino acids. CDR3 residues: CASSPYTDLNTEAFF. In DNA, the CDR3 is TGTGCCAGCTCACCATACACCGATCTGAACACTGAAGCTTTCTTT.

This chain links TRBV6-6 with TRBJ2-7; 7 bases line up with TRBD1. The CDR3 covers 12 residues. Per germline, CDR1 MNHNY and CDR2 SVGAGI (reference sequence). V lost 2 bases and J lost 5; bases outside the gene matches: 0. Here the CDR3 DNA reads TGTGCCAGCAGTTACAGGGGGCACGAGCAGTACTTC. It is translated as CASSYRGHEQYF.

The chain is built from TRBV7-2 and TRBJ2-7; 9 bases agree with TRBD1. This CDR3 has 15 residues. The ends lost 4 bases at V and 7 bases at J; junction bases unmatched: 11. Germline V CDR1 and CDR2: SGHTA, FQGNSA. CDR3 in DNA: TGTGCCAGCAGCTGGACCGCCGGGACAGGGCGGGAGCAGTACTTC. It is translated as CASSWTAGTGREQYF.

This rearrangement joins TRBV5-1 to TRBJ2-5; perhaps TRBD2 as D (5 bases). The J call may be wrong; the DNA end is better matched by TRBJ2-7. The CDR3 runs to 16 residues. Looked up from germline, CDR1 is SGHRS and CDR2 is YFSETQ. For the CDR3, the DNA is TGCGCCAGCAGCTTGGGGAGCGGAGGAGCCTACTACGAGCAGTACTTC. Encoded protein: CASSLGSGGAYYEQYF.

The gene calls are TRBV2 and TRBJ1-2; D may be TRBD1 (6 bases). The length of the CDR3 is 15 residues. Germline CDR1 and CDR2: SNHLY and FYNNEI. V was pared by 6 bases and J by 2 bases, with 16 bases between. CDR3 nucleotides: TGTGCCAGCAGGGGGCCGGGGGGACAAAACTATGGCTACACCTTC. Protein product: CASRGPGGQNYGYTF.

The chain couples TRBV19 to TRBJ2-7; TRBD2 matches at 9 bases. This CDR3 has 16 amino acids. The germline V gene has CDR1 LNHDA and CDR2 SQIVND (reference sequence). V was pared by 1 base and J by 1 base, with 5 bases of the junction left unmatched. Written as DNA, the CDR3 is TGTGCCAGTAGTATAGGGGCTAGCGGGGCATCCTACGAGCAGTACTTC. This sequence encodes CASSIGASGASYEQYF.

The CDR3, as DNA: TGTGCCAGCCGGACAGGGGGCTACAATGAGCAGTTCTTC. Its protein is CASRTGGYNEQFF. The chain is built from TRBV6-6 and TRBJ2-1; 10 bases are shared with TRBD1. The trim removed 8 bases at V and 3 bases at J, leaving 1 base unmatched. Germline CDR1 and CDR2: MNHNY and SVGAGI (reference sequence). The length of the CDR3 is 13 residues.

V gene TRBV7-2 combines with J gene TRBJ2-3; 11 bases are shared with TRBD2. The junction had 9 bases not matched to a gene; V was cut back by 6 bases and J by 7 bases. This CDR3 is built from 15 residues. Germline-derived CDR1 and CDR2 are SGHTA and FQGNSA. The CDR3 sequence is CASRRASGGRNTQYF. Written as DNA, the CDR3 is TGTGCCAGCAGACGTGCTAGCGGGGGGCGAAATACGCAGTATTTT. Complete variable domain (other parts from reference TRBV7-2 and TRBJ2-3): GAGVSQSPSNKVTEKGKDVELRCDPISGHTALYWYRQSLGQGLEFLIYFQGNSAPDKSGLPSDRFSAERTGGSVSTLTIQRTQQEDSAVYLCASRRASGGRNTQYFGPGTRLTVL.

Regarding this clone: One base separates it from a far larger clone, so it is likely a read error. The gene calls are TRBV4-3 and TRBJ2-1; 9 bases agree with TRBD2. The ends lost 0 bases at V and 2 bases at J; junction bases unmatched: 2. CDR1 and CDR2 (germline): LGHNA, YSLEER. This CDR3 is built from 16 residues. In DNA form, the CDR3 reads TGCGCCAGCAGCCAAGATGGGACTAGCCCCTACAATGAGCAGTTCTTC. Translated: CASSQDGTSPYNEQFF.

By share, this clone ranks as medium-sized. V is TRBV6-1 and J is TRBJ2-7, with a weak D call TRBD2 (7 bases). Germline lookup yields CDR1 MNHNS and CDR2 SASEGT. V shed 1 base and J shed 5 bases, with 15 bases lying between them. The CDR3 is 15 residues long. CDR3 protein: CASSEGSGGRDEQYF. The DNA for the CDR3 is TGTGCCAGCAGTGAAGGGTCGGGGGGCAGGGACGAGCAGTACTTC.

The V call is TRBV11-3, the J call TRBJ2-1; 10 bases match TRBD1. Germline V gives CDR1 SGHNT, CDR2 YENEEA. V gave up 1 base and J gave up 2 bases; unmatched junction bases: 2. CDR3 size: 16 residues. The CDR3 here is CASSLVGQGAYNEQFF. The CDR3, as DNA: TGTGCCAGCAGCTTAGTAGGACAGGGGGCCTACAATGAGCAGTTCTTC.

The chain has TRBV5-4 and TRBJ1-2; 7 nucleotides align to TRBD1. CDR3 length: 16 amino acids. V dropped 4 bases and J dropped 0; count of bases not matched to a gene: 9. Per the germline V gene, CDR1 is SGHNT and CDR2 is YYREEE (reference sequence). For the CDR3, the DNA is TGTGCCAGCAGCGCACCCGGGACAGATGCTAACTATGGCTACACCTTC. Protein: CASSAPGTDANYGYTF.

The V gene is TRBV27, the J gene TRBJ2-1; 7 bases align to TRBD2. Looked up from germline, CDR1 is MNHEY and CDR2 is SMNVEV (reference sequence). J was trimmed by 4 bases and V by 6 bases; bases with no gene match: 6. The CDR3 is 14 amino acids. DNA for the CDR3: TGTGCCAGCAGGGCTAGCGGTATATACAATGAGCAGTTCTTC. It translates to CASRASGIYNEQFF.